Following are 4 T cell receptor beta chains from one sample sequenced in a study of control samples from healthy donors and cancer patients. Data came from immunoSEQ multiplex PCR; TCRdb stores just in-frame clones and leaves some out. The sample comprises more than 150,000 clones, about 93% of which are singletons, and roughly 1.5% rests with the top ten. The source material was blood. The receptors were gathered from a man aged 18 to 29 in good health.

This chain connects TRBV27 to TRBJ2-7; maybe TRBD1 (5 bases). V dropped 3 bases and J dropped 4 bases, with 7 bases sitting between them. This CDR3 region has 12 residues. Per germline, CDR1 MNHEY and CDR2 SMNVEV (reference sequence). CDR3 amino acids: CASSFQGYEQYF. The CDR3 bases are TGTGCCAGCAGTTTCCAGGGTTACGAGCAGTACTTC.

The chain combines TRBV7-6 with TRBJ2-7; TRBD1 might be the D (6 bases). Germline-derived CDR1 and CDR2 are SGHVS and FNYEAQ. The V and J ends lost 4 bases and 2 bases respectively, with 6 bases between them. This CDR3 has 12 amino acids. CDR3 in DNA: TGTGCCAGCAGCTCAGGGGCCTACGAGCAGTACTTC. Protein: CASSSGAYEQYF. The complete variable domain, with remaining parts taken from reference TRBV7-6 and TRBJ2-7, reads GAGVSQSPRYKVTKRGQDVALRCDPISGHVSLYWYRQALGQGPEFLTYFNYEAQQDKSGLPNDRFSAERPEGSISTLTIQRTEQRDSAMYRCASSSGAYEQYFGPGTRLTVT.

This chain links TRBV5-4 with TRBJ2-7; D remains ambiguous. V lost 4 bases to trimming and J lost 0 bases, with 11 bases between them. Germline assignment: CDR1 SGHNT and CDR2 YYREEE (reference sequence). CDR3 length: 14 residues. The CDR3 coding sequence is TGTGCCAGCAGCCGCGGCCCGAGCTCCTACGAGCAGTACTTC. It is translated as CASSRGPSSYEQYF.

V gene TRBV5-4 combines with J gene TRBJ2-7; 8 bases match TRBD1. This CDR3 contains 14 residues. Germline CDR1 SGHNT, CDR2 YYREEE (reference sequence). The trim removed 4 bases at V and 3 bases at J, leaving 6 bases unmatched. Written as DNA, the CDR3 is TGTGCCAGCAGCCTCCGGGACAGGAACTACGAGCAGTACTTC. It codes for CASSLRDRNYEQYF.